One and the same sample provided the 9 T cell receptor beta chains below, sequenced in a study of T-cell reconstitution after alpha-beta-depleted transplantation in children. Molecular barcoding with unique molecular identifiers was used for the TCRbeta library. TCRdb processed the PCR reads anew with MiXCR; each CDR3 protein has one entry. Of around 700,000 distinct CDR3 sequences in the sample, about 12% were seen once. Sequenced material: PBMCs, taken before TCRalphabeta/CD19-depleted stem cell transplant. These receptors all stem from a girl aged 2-10 years with congenital amegakaryocytic thrombocytopenia, due to receive a stem cell transplant.

In this sample, this clonotype turned up many times. The rearrangement links TRBV12-3 or TRBV12-4 to TRBJ2-6; tentative D call: TRBD2 (6 bases). CDR3 length: 18 amino acids. The V end was cut by 6 bases, the J end by 0 bases, with 18 bases between. The CDR3 nucleotides read TGTGCCAGCAGAGACCAGCAGGGACTCCACTCTGGGGCCAACGTCCTGACTTTC. This gives the protein CASRDQQGLHSGANVLTF.

This clonotype was counted at least ten times. The V and J genes are TRBV4-1 and TRBJ2-1; TRBD2 agrees at 7 bases. Germline V gene lookup returns CDR1 MGHRA and CDR2 YSYEKL. The CDR3 loop spans 15 amino acids. V lost 5 bases and J lost 2; bases outside the gene matches: 6. CDR3 in amino acids: CASSSLAVTYNEQFF. The CDR3 DNA reads TGCGCCAGCAGCTCGCTAGCGGTCACCTACAATGAGCAGTTCTTC.

The sample holds many counts of this clonotype. The chain links TRBV7-6 to TRBJ1-1, with D unclear. The germline gives CDR1 SGHVS, CDR2 FNYEAQ. Trimming stripped 2 bases from V and 7 bases from J, with 14 bases between. The CDR3 spans 14 residues. The DNA of the CDR3 is TGTGCCAGCAGCTTATCCGTGGCCCCAAATGAAGCTTTCTTT. Residues: CASSLSVAPNEAFF.

This clonotype occurred many times. The chain recombines TRBV12-3 or TRBV12-4 with TRBJ2-2; D not resolved. CDR3 size: 14 residues. Trimming stripped 6 bases from V and 7 bases from J, with 15 bases between. For the CDR3, the DNA is TGTGCCAGCAGGCTCCTTATGGCTAGCGGGGAGCTGTTTTTT. Translating gives CASRLLMASGELFF.

The sample holds many counts of this clonotype. The chain combines TRBV10-3 with TRBJ1-5; no firm D call. Trimming pared 2 bases from V and 3 bases from J, leaving 8 bases between. Per germline, CDR1 ENHRY and CDR2 SYGVKD. The CDR3 spans 14 residues. CDR3 bases: TGTGCCATCAGTGAGGGTCAGATCAATCAGCCCCAGCATTTT. As protein: CAISEGQINQPQHF.

In this sample, this clonotype turned up a few times. The chain carries TRBV29-1 and TRBJ2-7, with TRBD2 identical over 9 bases. After removal of 7 bases from V and 5 bases from J, the junction contained 6 bases not matched to a gene. The V gene's germline CDR1 is SQVTM and CDR2 ANQGSEA. The CDR3 sequence is 12 residues long. The CDR3 region is CSAAGGLDEQYF. The CDR3 DNA sequence: TGCAGCGCGGCGGGAGGGCTCGACGAGCAGTACTTC.

This clonotype was counted many times. For the CDR3, the DNA is TGCAGCGTTAGACCGGCAGGGTGGGAGACCCAGTACTTC. It codes for CSVRPAGWETQYF. The chain recombines TRBV29-1 with TRBJ2-5; D is possibly TRBD1 (5 bases). CDR1 is SQVTM and CDR2 is ANQGSEA in the germline V gene. Trimming took off 5 bases at V and 5 bases at J, with 15 bases between the two ends. The CDR3 runs 13 residues.

This clonotype was recorded many times. This sequence joins TRBV28 and TRBJ1-5; 7 bases agree with TRBD1. This CDR3 has 15 amino acids. J lost 4 bases, V lost 6 bases, and 9 bases had no gene match. The germline V gene has CDR1 MDHEN and CDR2 SYDVKM. CDR3 in DNA: TGTGCCAGCAGAAGACGAGGGGGCGCGAATCAGCCCCAGCATTTT. Amino acids: CASRRRGGANQPQHF.

The chain couples TRBV5-1 to TRBJ2-1, with D perhaps matching TRBD1 (5 bases). The CDR3 is made up of 15 amino acids. Germline V CDR1 and CDR2: SGHRS, YFSETQ. Trimming removed 0 bases at V and 6 bases at J, with 13 bases between. The CDR3 sequence is CASSLESAGLNEQFF. The CDR3 region has the DNA TGCGCCAGCAGCTTGGAATCGGCAGGGCTCAATGAGCAGTTCTTC.